This T cell receptor (beta chain) was obtained from a study of T-cell reconstitution after alpha-beta-depleted transplantation in children. Preparation of the TCRbeta library involved a method that used unique molecular identifiers. One entry per CDR3 protein, called by TCRdb with MiXCR from the PCR reads. The sample has 580,000 or so distinct CDR3 sequences; 20% to 25% are singletons. Germline V gene data show CDR1 as ENHRY and CDR2 as SYGVKD. V lost 4 bases and J 11 bases, leaving 29 bases between the germline ends. CDR3 size: 17 residues. This clonotype has more than one count but fewer than ten. Sequencing used PBMCs, mostly from graft donor cells, obtained 360 days after TCRalphabeta/CD19-depleted stem cell transplant. The source is a boy under two years old who had a stem cell transplant for acute myeloid leukemia, so the T cells may come from the graft donor. The rearrangement links TRBV10-3 to TRBJ1-1; D gene unclear. As DNA, the CDR3 is TGTGCCATCAGTGGAGGGATGGGTTCAGACGGTCGAAGTGGGGCTTTCTTT. Its protein is CAISGGMGSDGRSGAFF.